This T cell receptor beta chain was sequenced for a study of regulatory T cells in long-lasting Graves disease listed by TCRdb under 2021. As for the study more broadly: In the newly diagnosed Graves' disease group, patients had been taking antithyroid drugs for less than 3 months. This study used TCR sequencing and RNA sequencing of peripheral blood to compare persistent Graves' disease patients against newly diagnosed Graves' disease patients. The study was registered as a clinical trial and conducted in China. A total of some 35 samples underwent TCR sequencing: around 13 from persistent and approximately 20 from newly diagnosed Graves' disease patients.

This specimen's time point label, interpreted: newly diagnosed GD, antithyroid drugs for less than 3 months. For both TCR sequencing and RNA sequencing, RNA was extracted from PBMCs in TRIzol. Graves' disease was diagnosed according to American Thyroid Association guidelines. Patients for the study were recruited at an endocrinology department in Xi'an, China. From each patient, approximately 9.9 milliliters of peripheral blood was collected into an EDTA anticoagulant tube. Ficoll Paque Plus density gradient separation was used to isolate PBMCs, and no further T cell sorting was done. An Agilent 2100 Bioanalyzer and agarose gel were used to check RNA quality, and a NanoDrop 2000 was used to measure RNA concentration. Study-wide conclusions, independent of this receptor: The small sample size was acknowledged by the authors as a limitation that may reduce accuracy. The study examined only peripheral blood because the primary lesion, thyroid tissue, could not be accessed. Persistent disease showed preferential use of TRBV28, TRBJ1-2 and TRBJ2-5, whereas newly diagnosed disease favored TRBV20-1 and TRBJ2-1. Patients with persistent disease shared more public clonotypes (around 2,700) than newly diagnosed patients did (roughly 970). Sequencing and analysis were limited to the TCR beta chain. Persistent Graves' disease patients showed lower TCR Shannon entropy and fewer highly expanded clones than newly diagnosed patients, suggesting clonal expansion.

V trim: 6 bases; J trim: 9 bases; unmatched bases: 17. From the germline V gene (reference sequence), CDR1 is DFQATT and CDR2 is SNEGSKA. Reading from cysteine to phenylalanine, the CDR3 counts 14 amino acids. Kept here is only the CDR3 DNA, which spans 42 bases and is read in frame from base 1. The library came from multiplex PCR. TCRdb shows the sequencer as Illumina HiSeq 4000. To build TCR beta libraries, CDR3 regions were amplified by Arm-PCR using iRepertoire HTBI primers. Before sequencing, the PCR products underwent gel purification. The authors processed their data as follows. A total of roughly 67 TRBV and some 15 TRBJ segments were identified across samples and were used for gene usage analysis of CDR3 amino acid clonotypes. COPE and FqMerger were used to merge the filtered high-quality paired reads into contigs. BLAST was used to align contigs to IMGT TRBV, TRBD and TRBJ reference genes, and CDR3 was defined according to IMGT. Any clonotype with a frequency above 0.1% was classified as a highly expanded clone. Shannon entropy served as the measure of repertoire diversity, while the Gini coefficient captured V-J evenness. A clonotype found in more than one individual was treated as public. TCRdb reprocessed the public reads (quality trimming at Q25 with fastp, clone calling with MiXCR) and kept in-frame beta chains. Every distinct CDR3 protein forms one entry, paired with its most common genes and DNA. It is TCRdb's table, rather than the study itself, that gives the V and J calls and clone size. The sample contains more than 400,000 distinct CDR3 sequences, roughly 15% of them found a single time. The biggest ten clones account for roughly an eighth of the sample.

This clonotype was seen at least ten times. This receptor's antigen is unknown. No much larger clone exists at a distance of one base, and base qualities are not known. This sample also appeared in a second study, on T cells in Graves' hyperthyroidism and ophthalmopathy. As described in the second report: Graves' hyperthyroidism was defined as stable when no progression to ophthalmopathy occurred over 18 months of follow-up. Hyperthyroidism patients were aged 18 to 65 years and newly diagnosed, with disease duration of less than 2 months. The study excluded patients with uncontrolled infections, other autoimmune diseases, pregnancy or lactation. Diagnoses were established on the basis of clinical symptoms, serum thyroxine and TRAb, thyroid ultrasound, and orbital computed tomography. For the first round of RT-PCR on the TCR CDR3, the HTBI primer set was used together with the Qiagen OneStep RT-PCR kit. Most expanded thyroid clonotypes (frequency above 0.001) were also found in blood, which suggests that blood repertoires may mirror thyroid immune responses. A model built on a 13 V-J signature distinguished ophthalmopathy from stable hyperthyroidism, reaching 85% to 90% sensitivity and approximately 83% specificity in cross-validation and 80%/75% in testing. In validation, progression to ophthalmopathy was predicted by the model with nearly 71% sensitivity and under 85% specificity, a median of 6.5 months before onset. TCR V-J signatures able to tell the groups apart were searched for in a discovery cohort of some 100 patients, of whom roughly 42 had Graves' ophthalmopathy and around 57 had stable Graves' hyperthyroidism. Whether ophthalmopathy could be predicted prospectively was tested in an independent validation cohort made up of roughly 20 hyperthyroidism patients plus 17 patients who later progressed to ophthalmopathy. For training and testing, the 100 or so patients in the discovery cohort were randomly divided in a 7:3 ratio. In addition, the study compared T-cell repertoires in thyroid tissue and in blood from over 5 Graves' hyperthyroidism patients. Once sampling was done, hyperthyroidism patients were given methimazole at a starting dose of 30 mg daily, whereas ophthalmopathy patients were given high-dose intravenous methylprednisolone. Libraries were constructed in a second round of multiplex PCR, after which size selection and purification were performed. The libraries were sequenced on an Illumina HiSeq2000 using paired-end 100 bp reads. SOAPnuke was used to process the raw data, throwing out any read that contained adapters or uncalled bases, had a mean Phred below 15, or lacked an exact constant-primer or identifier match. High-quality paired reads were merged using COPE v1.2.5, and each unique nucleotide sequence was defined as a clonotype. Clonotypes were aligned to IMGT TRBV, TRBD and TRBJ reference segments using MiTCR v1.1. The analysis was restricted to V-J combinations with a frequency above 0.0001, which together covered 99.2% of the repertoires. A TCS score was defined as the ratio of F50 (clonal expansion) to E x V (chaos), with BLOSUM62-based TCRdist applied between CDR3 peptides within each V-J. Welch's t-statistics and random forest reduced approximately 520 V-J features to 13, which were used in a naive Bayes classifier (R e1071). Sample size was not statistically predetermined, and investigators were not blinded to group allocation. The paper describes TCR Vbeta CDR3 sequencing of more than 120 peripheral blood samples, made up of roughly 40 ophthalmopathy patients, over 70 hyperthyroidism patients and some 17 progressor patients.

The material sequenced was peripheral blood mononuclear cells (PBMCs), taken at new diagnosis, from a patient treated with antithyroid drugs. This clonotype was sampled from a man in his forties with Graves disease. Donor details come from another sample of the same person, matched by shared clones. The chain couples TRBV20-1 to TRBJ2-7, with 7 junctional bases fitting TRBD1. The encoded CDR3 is CSASTGAGSDGQYF. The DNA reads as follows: TGCAGTGCCTCCACAGGGGCAGGCAGTGACGGGCAGTACTTC.